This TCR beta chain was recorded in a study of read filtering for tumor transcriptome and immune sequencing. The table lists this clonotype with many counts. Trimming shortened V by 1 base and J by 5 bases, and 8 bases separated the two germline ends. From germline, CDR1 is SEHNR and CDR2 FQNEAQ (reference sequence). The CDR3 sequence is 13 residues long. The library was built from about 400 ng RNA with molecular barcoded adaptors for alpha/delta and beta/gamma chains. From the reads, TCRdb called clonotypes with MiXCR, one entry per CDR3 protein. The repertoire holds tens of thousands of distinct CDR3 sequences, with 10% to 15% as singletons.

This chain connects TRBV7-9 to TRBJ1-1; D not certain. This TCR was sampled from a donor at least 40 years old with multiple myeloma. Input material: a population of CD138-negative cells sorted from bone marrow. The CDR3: CASSLGVRTEAFF. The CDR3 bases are TGTGCCAGCAGCTTAGGTGTGCGAACTGAAGCTTTCTTT.